This is a list of T cell receptor beta chains from one sample in a study of CD8+ T cells in alopecia areata. TCRdb's copy holds only in-frame clones and misses some; the assay was immunoSEQ multiplex PCR. This table has about 220,000 clones, more than 45% appearing once. Material: CD4+ T cells sorted from blood, obtained at week 4, from a patient treated with tofacitinib. These receptors were obtained from a human donor with alopecia areata. CDR3s include the opening cysteine and the closing phenylalanine or tryptophan. Fields, in order: V gene, D gene, J gene, CDR3 protein. D genes are given only for firm matches.

v_call: TRBV5-1; d_call: TRBD1; j_call: TRBJ1-2; cdr3_aa: CASRSQGDYGYTF
v_call: TRBV29-1; d_call: -; j_call: TRBJ2-7; cdr3_aa: CSVEGQAPTYEQYF
v_call: TRBV13; d_call: -; j_call: TRBJ1-6; cdr3_aa: CASSIQNSPLHF
v_call: TRBV18; d_call: -; j_call: TRBJ2-3; cdr3_aa: CASSRQTSTDTQYF
v_call: TRBV4-3; d_call: TRBD1; j_call: TRBJ1-4; cdr3_aa: CASSQKQGAREKLFF
v_call: TRBV29-1; d_call: TRBD1; j_call: TRBJ1-1; cdr3_aa: CSARQGEAFF
v_call: TRBV30; d_call: -; j_call: TRBJ1-5; cdr3_aa: CAWSVQGNQPQHF
v_call: TRBV30; d_call: -; j_call: TRBJ1-4; cdr3_aa: CAWAGPTNNEKLFF
v_call: TRBV25-1; d_call: -; j_call: TRBJ2-6; cdr3_aa: CASSRELAGANVLTF
v_call: TRBV15; d_call: TRBD2; j_call: TRBJ2-7; cdr3_aa: CATSRDLSGGYEQYF
v_call: TRBV29-1; d_call: -; j_call: TRBJ1-1; cdr3_aa: CSVARGSEAFF
v_call: TRBV5-6; d_call: -; j_call: TRBJ2-7; cdr3_aa: CASSTRKGRRMPYEQYF
v_call: TRBV9; d_call: TRBD1; j_call: TRBJ1-6; cdr3_aa: CASGDRDYNSPLHF
v_call: TRBV29-1; d_call: -; j_call: TRBJ1-5; cdr3_aa: CSVSRGSNQPQHF
v_call: TRBV10-3; d_call: TRBD2; j_call: TRBJ2-1; cdr3_aa: CAISTLAGSSYNEQFF
v_call: TRBV5-1; d_call: TRBD1; j_call: TRBJ1-1; cdr3_aa: CASSPQDRGSGEAFF
v_call: TRBV7-2; d_call: -; j_call: TRBJ2-7; cdr3_aa: CASSLAGPSSYEQYF
v_call: TRBV7-8; d_call: -; j_call: TRBJ2-1; cdr3_aa: CASSPLWGAISNEQFF
v_call: TRBV7-3; d_call: TRBD2; j_call: TRBJ2-1; cdr3_aa: CASSYSGGPYNEQFF
v_call: TRBV6-5; d_call: TRBD2; j_call: TRBJ2-7; cdr3_aa: CASSYSRMGLPYEQYF
v_call: TRBV4-3; d_call: -; j_call: TRBJ1-1; cdr3_aa: CASSRAQRNTEAFF
v_call: TRBV29-1; d_call: -; j_call: TRBJ1-2; cdr3_aa: CSVGWGPNYGYTF
v_call: TRBV6-5; d_call: -; j_call: TRBJ1-1; cdr3_aa: CASSYLQGTEAFF
v_call: TRBV15; d_call: -; j_call: TRBJ1-4; cdr3_aa: CATSSGSEKLFF
v_call: TRBV7-2; d_call: -; j_call: TRBJ2-4; cdr3_aa: CASSGPGLQYF
v_call: TRBV30; d_call: TRBD1; j_call: TRBJ1-1; cdr3_aa: CAWSGRGPRSTEAFF
v_call: TRBV4-2; d_call: -; j_call: TRBJ2-7; cdr3_aa: CASSQRVGYEQYF
v_call: TRBV5-6; d_call: TRBD1; j_call: TRBJ1-4; cdr3_aa: CASSLVTGTDEKLFF
v_call: TRBV30; d_call: -; j_call: TRBJ1-2; cdr3_aa: CAWSVLDSLYGYTF
v_call: TRBV30; d_call: -; j_call: TRBJ2-5; cdr3_aa: CAWSVHREMWETQYF
v_call: TRBV29-1; d_call: -; j_call: TRBJ1-1; cdr3_aa: CSADWGPNTEAFF
v_call: TRBV10-3; d_call: -; j_call: TRBJ2-1; cdr3_aa: CAISVKGVSTYNEQFF
v_call: TRBV7-2; d_call: TRBD1; j_call: TRBJ1-1; cdr3_aa: CASSLNWDRVNTEAFF
v_call: TRBV30; d_call: -; j_call: TRBJ2-7; cdr3_aa: CAWSVAARDPLDF
v_call: TRBV30; d_call: TRBD1; j_call: TRBJ2-1; cdr3_aa: CAWSARTTGGEQFF
v_call: TRBV30; d_call: -; j_call: TRBJ1-2; cdr3_aa: CAWSVPVGGRGYTF
v_call: TRBV30; d_call: -; j_call: TRBJ1-5; cdr3_aa: CAWSRREGVNQPQHF
v_call: TRBV7-3; d_call: -; j_call: TRBJ2-3; cdr3_aa: CASSLVGASTDTQYF
v_call: TRBV6-1; d_call: -; j_call: TRBJ1-1; cdr3_aa: CASRLRHQNTEAFF
v_call: TRBV12-5; d_call: TRBD1; j_call: TRBJ1-2; cdr3_aa: CASGPGQGNYGYTF
v_call: TRBV5-1; d_call: -; j_call: TRBJ1-4; cdr3_aa: CASSLDVTGRKQKLFF
v_call: TRBV30; d_call: TRBD1; j_call: TRBJ1-4; cdr3_aa: CAWSVGQGGEKLFF
v_call: TRBV5-1; d_call: -; j_call: TRBJ2-5; cdr3_aa: CASYPGTAETQYF
v_call: TRBV27; d_call: TRBD2; j_call: TRBJ2-3; cdr3_aa: CASSLAGEPHSTDTQYF
v_call: TRBV19; d_call: TRBD1; j_call: TRBJ1-2; cdr3_aa: CASSVDRGDYGYTF
v_call: TRBV6-5; d_call: -; j_call: TRBJ1-2; cdr3_aa: CASRRQAGNYGYTF
v_call: TRBV5-1; d_call: TRBD1; j_call: TRBJ2-1; cdr3_aa: CASSSRTGEKVHNEQFF
v_call: TRBV29-1; d_call: -; j_call: TRBJ2-7; cdr3_aa: CSVGAAYEQYF
v_call: TRBV29-1; d_call: -; j_call: TRBJ2-3; cdr3_aa: CSVGGPLTDTQYF
v_call: TRBV7-2; d_call: TRBD1; j_call: TRBJ2-1; cdr3_aa: CASSPMTGPYNEQFF
v_call: TRBV5-1; d_call: -; j_call: TRBJ1-1; cdr3_aa: CASSNSGTSTEAFF
v_call: TRBV6-5; d_call: -; j_call: TRBJ1-1; cdr3_aa: CASSAIQGTEAFF
v_call: TRBV4-1; d_call: TRBD1; j_call: TRBJ1-2; cdr3_aa: CASSQEITGQGFYGYTF
v_call: TRBV29-1; d_call: -; j_call: TRBJ1-1; cdr3_aa: CSANNRRQRGTEAFF
v_call: TRBV7-2; d_call: -; j_call: TRBJ2-3; cdr3_aa: CASSFDSRDTQYF
v_call: TRBV30; d_call: -; j_call: TRBJ1-2; cdr3_aa: CAWSTVHGYGYTF
v_call: TRBV4-3; d_call: -; j_call: TRBJ1-5; cdr3_aa: CASSQDANQPQHF
v_call: TRBV7-8; d_call: -; j_call: TRBJ2-7; cdr3_aa: CASSLALQTGAQYF